The 10 T cell receptor beta chains in this list originate from one sample, sequenced in a study of T cell responses to AZD1222 COVID-19 vaccine. The assay was immunoSEQ multiplex PCR, and TCRdb's table has in-frame clones only and misses some. This sample has 200,000 or so clones; 85% to 95% occur once, and the top ten carry about 1%. Sequenced here: peripheral blood, sampled on day 0 of MenACWY control vaccination. The source is an adult in good health.

The J gene is TRBJ1-1, the V gene TRBV5-4, with D tentatively TRBD1 (6 bases). Trimming took off 2 bases at V and 0 bases at J, with 8 bases between the two ends. From germline, CDR1 is SGHNT and CDR2 YYREEE (reference sequence). This CDR3 contains 14 residues. This CDR3 reads CASSFQGMNTEAFF. As DNA, the CDR3 is TGTGCCAGCAGCTTCCAGGGGATGAACACTGAAGCTTTCTTT.

V and J are TRBV10-3 and TRBJ2-1; D unresolved. Looked up from germline, CDR1 is ENHRY and CDR2 is SYGVKD. CDR3 length: 13 amino acids. V lost 2 bases and J lost 5, with 7 bases in between. CDR3 coding DNA: TGTGCCATCAGTGAGACTACAAACAATGAGCAGTTCTTC. Encoded protein: CAISETTNNEQFF.

This chain connects TRBV6-5 to TRBJ2-3, with TRBD2 as a possible D gene (5 bases). CDR1 is MNHEY, CDR2 SVGAGI, per germline. The V end lost 11 bases, the J end lost 3 bases, and 15 bases lay between the germline ends. This CDR3 is built from 13 residues. DNA for the CDR3: TGTGCCGTGAAGGAGGACTGGACAGATACGCAGTATTTT. Protein product: CAVKEDWTDTQYF.

V is TRBV9 and J is TRBJ2-1; D unclear. The V end was cut by 0 bases, the J end by 6 bases, with 10 bases between. The germline V gene encodes CDR1 SGDLS and CDR2 YYNGEE. This CDR3 spans 14 amino acids. CDR3 sequence reads: CASSVEIRTNEQFF. The CDR3 coding sequence is TGTGCCAGCAGCGTAGAGATTCGCACCAATGAGCAGTTCTTC.

The sample holds one count of this clone. The chain links TRBV4-1 to TRBJ2-7, with a possible D match to TRBD1 (6 bases). This CDR3 region has 14 residues. Germline lookup yields CDR1 MGHRA and CDR2 YSYEKL. The V gene lost 0 bases and the J gene lost 6 bases, with 12 bases spanning the gap. CDR3 DNA: TGCGCCAGCAGCCAAGATCAGGGGTTGGGCGAGCAGTACTTC. Its translation: CASSQDQGLGEQYF.

This clone was recorded once. The genes are TRBV25-1 and TRBJ2-7, with 8 bases fitting TRBD1. The germline V gene has CDR1 MGHDK and CDR2 SYGVNS. After removal of 8 bases from V and 6 bases from J, the junction contained 9 bases not matched to a gene. This CDR3 comprises 13 residues. For the CDR3, the DNA is TGTGCCAGCTCAGCCGGACAGGGCGGCGAGCAGTACTTC. As protein: CASSAGQGGEQYF.

The chain joins TRBV6-4 to TRBJ2-1; 10 bases are a match to TRBD1. This CDR3 comprises 14 residues. After removal of 2 bases from V and 8 bases from J, the junction contained 3 bases not matched to a gene. The germline V gene has CDR1 MRHNA and CDR2 SNTAGT. The CDR3 sequence: CASSDPGQGDEQFF. DNA for the CDR3: TGTGCCAGCAGTGACCCTGGACAGGGGGATGAGCAGTTCTTC.

The chain is built from TRBV15 and TRBJ1-2; TRBD1 might be the D (6 bases). The CDR3 length is 14 residues. The germline V and J ends were trimmed by 2 bases and 7 bases, with 14 bases remaining between them. Germline CDR1 reads LNHNV; CDR2 reads YYDKDF (reference sequence). The CDR3 sequence is CATSRQGTGGGYTF. The CDR3 region has the DNA TGTGCCACCAGCAGACAGGGGACTGGTGGTGGCTACACCTTC.

The chain combines TRBV30 with TRBJ1-3; no reliable D call. Germline V gene data show CDR1 as GTSNPN and CDR2 as SVGIG (reference sequence). There are 13 residues in the CDR3. V lost 1 base, J lost 4 bases, and 8 bases lay in between. CDR3 sequence: CAWSELLGNTIYF. The CDR3, as DNA: TGTGCCTGGAGTGAGTTGTTAGGAAACACCATATATTTT.

The chain is built from TRBV25-1 and TRBJ1-4; D is unresolved. V was trimmed by 10 bases and J by 7 bases, leaving 16 bases between them. There are 13 residues in the CDR3. Germline V CDR1 and CDR2: MGHDK, SYGVNS. Written as DNA, the CDR3 is TGTGCCACCCAAATGAGGACGGGTGAAAAACTGTTTTTT. The encoded protein is CATQMRTGEKLFF.